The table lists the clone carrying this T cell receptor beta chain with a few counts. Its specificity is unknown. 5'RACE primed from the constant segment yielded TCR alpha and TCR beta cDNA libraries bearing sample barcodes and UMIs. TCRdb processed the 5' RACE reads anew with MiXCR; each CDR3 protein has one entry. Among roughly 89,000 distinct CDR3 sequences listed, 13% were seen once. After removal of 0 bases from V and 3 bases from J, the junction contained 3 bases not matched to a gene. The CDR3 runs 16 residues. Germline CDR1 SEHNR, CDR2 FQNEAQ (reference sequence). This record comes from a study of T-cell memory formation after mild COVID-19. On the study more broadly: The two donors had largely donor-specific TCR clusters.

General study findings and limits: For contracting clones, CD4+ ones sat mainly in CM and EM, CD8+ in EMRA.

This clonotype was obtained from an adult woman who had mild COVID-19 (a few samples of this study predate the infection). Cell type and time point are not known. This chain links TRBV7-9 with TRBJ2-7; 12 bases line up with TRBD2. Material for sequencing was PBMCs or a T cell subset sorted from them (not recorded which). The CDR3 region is CASSLAPGLAGYEQYF. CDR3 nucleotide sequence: TGTGCCAGCAGCTTAGCTCCGGGACTAGCGGGCTACGAGCAGTACTTC.